The text below deals with one T cell receptor (beta chain). What it binds is unknown. These data are taken from a study of shared clonotypes between healthy human individuals. V lost 2 bases to trimming and J lost 6 bases; unmatched junction nucleotides: 0. CDR1 is MRHNA and CDR2 is SNTAGT in the germline V gene. CDR3 length: 15 amino acids. The repertoire was sequenced with immunoSEQ multiplex PCR; TCRdb's copy has only in-frame clones and lacks some. The data contain hundreds of thousands of clones, less than 85% of them singletons. General observations from the study: Donor scarcity curtailed the genetic and exposure-history diversity represented herein. Sharing across four donors was highest in naive CD4 (roughly 5%) and lowest in memory CD8 (around 0.4%). The study found lower generation probabilities in non-shared clonotypes than in those shared by all four donors.

The receptor's source is a woman in her thirties in good health. The gene calls are TRBV6-4 and TRBJ2-1; 14 nucleotides match TRBD2. The sample was memory CD4+ T cells sorted from blood. Specified subset: CD45RA-negative fraction. This CDR3 reads CASSDGLAGGNEQFF. CDR3 sequence (DNA): TGTGCCAGCAGTGACGGACTAGCGGGAGGCAATGAGCAGTTCTTC.